This T cell receptor beta chain was captured by sequencing in a study of beta chain features in type 1 diabetes. Findings of the study overall: HLA influence on TCRB rearrangement stayed unresolved here.

A note on this clone: Its antigen is still unknown.

The whole isolated RNA underwent reverse transcription, so sequencing captured expressed TCRB transcripts. Here immunoSEQ multiplex PCR was the method, and the copy in TCRdb shows in-frame clones only, minus some. The data contain fewer than 250,000 clones, roughly two thirds of them singletons. The CDR3 spans 15 residues. Germline values: CDR1 MNHEY, CDR2 SMNVEV (reference sequence). J was trimmed by 4 bases and V by 4 bases; bases with no gene match: 7. The TCR was taken from a man under 40 in good health. Input material: naive CD4+ T cells from blood. The chain couples TRBV27 to TRBJ2-3, with 8 bases aligning to TRBD1. The CDR3 is CASSSRPTGADTQYF. Written as DNA, the CDR3 is TGTGCCAGCAGTTCTCGCCCGACAGGGGCAGATACGCAGTATTTT.